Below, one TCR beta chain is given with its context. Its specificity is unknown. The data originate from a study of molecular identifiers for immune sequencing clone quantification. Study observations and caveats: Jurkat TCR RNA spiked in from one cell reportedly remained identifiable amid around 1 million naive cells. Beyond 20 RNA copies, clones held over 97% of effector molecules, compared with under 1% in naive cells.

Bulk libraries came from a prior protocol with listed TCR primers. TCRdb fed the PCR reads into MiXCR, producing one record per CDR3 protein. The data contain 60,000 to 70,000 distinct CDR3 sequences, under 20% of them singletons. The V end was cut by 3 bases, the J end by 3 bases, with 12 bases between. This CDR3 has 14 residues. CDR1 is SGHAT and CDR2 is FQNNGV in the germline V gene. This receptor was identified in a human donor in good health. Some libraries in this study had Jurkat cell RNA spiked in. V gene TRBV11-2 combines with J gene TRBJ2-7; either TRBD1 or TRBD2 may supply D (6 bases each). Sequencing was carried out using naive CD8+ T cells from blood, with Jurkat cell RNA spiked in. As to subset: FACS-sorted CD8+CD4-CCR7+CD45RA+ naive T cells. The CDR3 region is CASSFEGGSYEQYF. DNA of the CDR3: TGTGCCAGCAGCTTCGAAGGGGGGAGCTACGAGCAGTACTTC.